The clone carrying this T cell receptor (beta chain) was observed once. Original processing notes: Nucleated cell number was recorded as an estimate derived from reference gene primer amplification. Repertoires were generated with immunoSEQ multiplex PCR, while TCRdb's copy carries only in-frame clones and drops some. The DNA gave D and trimming, while V, J and clone size come from that table. This table has about 72,000 clones, about nine tenths appearing once. These data originate in a study of blood T cell repertoires in COVID-19. Study-level information: Acute-phase and convalescent COVID-19 samples originated in the United States, Italy and Spain.

The TCR was taken from a man aged 70-80 years with active or convalescent COVID-19. What was sequenced was peripheral blood.

The CDR3 loop reads CASSSNTGGNTEAFF. The CDR3 nucleotides are TGTGCCAGCAGCTCAAATACAGGGGGGAACACTGAAGCTTTCTTT. This chain joins TRBV7-9 and TRBJ1-1, with TRBD1 matching over 8 bases. Germline V CDR1 and CDR2: SEHNR, FQNEAQ (reference sequence). The CDR3 sequence is 15 residues long. Trimming took 4 bases from V and 1 from J; bases not matched to a gene: 5.